This T cell receptor beta chain was found in a study of CD8+ T cells in alopecia areata. Across the whole study: The duration of tofacitinib was 6 to 18 months, with 6 months off drug afterward. Whole-study results and caveats: Under tofacitinib, fewer expanded CD8+ clones appeared among the top 100 scalp clones.

Regarding treatment: oral pan-JAK inhibitor, 5-10 mg twice daily. Researchers picked out CD4+ and CD8+ T cells from PBMCs by sorting. CDR1 and CDR2 from the germline V gene are SQVTM and ANQGSEA. Trimming left V 3 bases short and J 6 bases short, with 12 bases between. CDR3 length: 13 residues. Isolated RNA was reverse transcribed into cDNA used as the sequencing template. Only in-frame clones appear in the TCRdb table, and some are missing; sequencing was by immunoSEQ multiplex PCR. Altogether approximately 180,000 clones are present, roughly 60% being singletons, with the ten largest covering just over 1%. This clone was observed a handful of times. Antigen unknown.

The rearrangement joins TRBV29-1 to TRBJ2-1; D is tentatively TRBD1 or TRBD2 (5 bases each). This specimen consisted of CD4+ T cells sorted from blood, obtained at week 24, from a patient treated with tofacitinib. This receptor was taken from a human donor with alopecia areata. The CDR3, as DNA: TGCAGCGTTGACAGGGAGATGGGCAATGAGCAGTTCTTC. Protein: CSVDREMGNEQFF.